This T cell receptor (beta chain) comes out of a study of blood T cell repertoires in COVID-19. About the research overall: Whether acute or convalescent, the COVID-19 samples came from the United States, Italy and Spain. Nucleic acid was either cDNA or gDNA, and it came from T cells, B-cell-depleted T cells, or PBMCs.

Libraries were prepared by immunoSEQ multiplex PCR; TCRdb keeps only in-frame clonotypes and omits some of them. The profile shows about 190,000 clones, 75% to 95% of them singletons. The germline CDR1 and CDR2 sequences are SQVTM and ANQGSEA. This CDR3 comprises 12 residues. V was trimmed by 4 bases and J by 2 bases, leaving 8 bases between them. The origin of this receptor is a man aged 50-60 years with acute or convalescent COVID-19. V and J are TRBV29-1 and TRBJ2-5; D is unclear. Sequences were obtained from peripheral blood. The CDR3 region is CSVVRQQETQYF. DNA for the CDR3: TGCAGCGTTGTGCGGCAGCAAGAGACCCAGTACTTC.